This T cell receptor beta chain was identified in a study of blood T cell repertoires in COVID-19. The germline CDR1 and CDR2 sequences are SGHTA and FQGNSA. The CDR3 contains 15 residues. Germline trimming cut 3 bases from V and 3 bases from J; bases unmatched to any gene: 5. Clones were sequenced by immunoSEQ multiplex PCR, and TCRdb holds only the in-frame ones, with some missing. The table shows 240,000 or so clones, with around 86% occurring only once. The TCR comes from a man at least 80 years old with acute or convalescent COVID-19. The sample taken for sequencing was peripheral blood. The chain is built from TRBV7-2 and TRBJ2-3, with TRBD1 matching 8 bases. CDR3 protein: CASSFDRGGTDTQYF. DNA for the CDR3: TGTGCCAGCAGCTTCGACAGGGGAGGTACAGATACGCAGTATTTT.